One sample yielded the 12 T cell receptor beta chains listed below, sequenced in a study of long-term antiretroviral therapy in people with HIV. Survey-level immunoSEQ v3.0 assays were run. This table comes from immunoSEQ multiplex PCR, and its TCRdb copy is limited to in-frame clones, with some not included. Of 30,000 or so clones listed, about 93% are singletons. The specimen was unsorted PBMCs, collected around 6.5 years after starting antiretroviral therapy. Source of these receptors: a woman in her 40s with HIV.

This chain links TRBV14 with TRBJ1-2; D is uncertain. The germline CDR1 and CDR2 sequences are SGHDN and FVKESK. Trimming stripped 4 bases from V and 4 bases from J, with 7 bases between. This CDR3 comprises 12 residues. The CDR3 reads CASSLSAYGYTF. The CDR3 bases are TGTGCCAGCAGCCTTTCCGCCTATGGCTACACCTTC.

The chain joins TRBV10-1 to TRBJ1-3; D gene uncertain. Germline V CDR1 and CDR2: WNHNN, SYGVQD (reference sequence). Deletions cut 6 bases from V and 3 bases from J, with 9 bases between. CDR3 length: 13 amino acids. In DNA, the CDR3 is TGCGCCAGCAGAGCGAACAGTGGAAACACCATATATTTT. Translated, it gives CASRANSGNTIYF.

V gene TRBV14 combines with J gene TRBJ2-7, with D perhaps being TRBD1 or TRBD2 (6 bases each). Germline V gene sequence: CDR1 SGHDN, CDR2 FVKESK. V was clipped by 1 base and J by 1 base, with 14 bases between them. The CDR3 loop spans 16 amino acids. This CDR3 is CASSQGGGQGSYEQYF. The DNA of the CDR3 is TGTGCCAGCAGCCAAGGTGGGGGGCAGGGATCCTACGAGCAGTACTTC.

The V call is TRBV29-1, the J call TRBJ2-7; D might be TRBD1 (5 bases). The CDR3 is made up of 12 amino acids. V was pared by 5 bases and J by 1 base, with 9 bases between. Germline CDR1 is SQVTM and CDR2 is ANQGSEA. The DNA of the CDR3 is TGCAGCGTTCAGACAGTTTCCTACGAGCAGTACTTC. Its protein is CSVQTVSYEQYF.

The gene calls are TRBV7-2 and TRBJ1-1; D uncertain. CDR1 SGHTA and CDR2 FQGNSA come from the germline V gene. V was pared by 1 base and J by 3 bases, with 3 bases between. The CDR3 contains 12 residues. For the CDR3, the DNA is TGTGCCAGCAGCTTAGTTTACACTGAAGCTTTCTTT. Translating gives CASSLVYTEAFF.

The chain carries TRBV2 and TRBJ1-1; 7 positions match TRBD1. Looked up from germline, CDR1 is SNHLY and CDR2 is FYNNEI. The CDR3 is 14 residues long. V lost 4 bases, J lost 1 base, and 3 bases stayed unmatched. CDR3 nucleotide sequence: TGTGCCAGCAGTGCCCAGGGGGGGAACACTGAAGCTTTCTTT. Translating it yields CASSAQGGNTEAFF.

CDR3 protein: CASREQYTDTQYF. CDR3 nucleotides: TGTGCCAGCAGGGAACAGTACACAGATACGCAGTATTTT. V usage is TRBV7-6 and J usage is TRBJ2-3; no reliable D call. The CDR3 runs 13 residues. Between the trimmed V and J ends, which lost 6 bases and 2 bases, there was a span of 9 bases. Germline V gene sequence: CDR1 SGHVS, CDR2 FNYEAQ.

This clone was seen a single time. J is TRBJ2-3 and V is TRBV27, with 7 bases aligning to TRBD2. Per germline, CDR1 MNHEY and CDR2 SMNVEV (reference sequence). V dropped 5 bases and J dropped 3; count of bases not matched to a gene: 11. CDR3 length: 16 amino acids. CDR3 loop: CASSPRLAWGTDTQYF. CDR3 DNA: TGTGCCAGCAGTCCCCGACTAGCTTGGGGTACAGATACGCAGTATTTT.

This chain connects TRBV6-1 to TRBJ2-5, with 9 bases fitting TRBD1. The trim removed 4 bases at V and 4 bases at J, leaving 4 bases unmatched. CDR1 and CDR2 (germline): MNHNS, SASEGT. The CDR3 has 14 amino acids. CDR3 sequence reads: CASSAGTGRETQYF. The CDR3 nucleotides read TGTGCCAGCAGTGCCGGGACAGGGCGAGAGACCCAGTACTTC.

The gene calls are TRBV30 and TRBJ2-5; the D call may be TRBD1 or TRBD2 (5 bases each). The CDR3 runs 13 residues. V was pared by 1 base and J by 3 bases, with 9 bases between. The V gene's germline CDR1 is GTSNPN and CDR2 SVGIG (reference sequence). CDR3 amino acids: CAWSAGAKETQYF. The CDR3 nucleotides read TGTGCCTGGAGTGCCGGGGCAAAAGAGACCCAGTACTTC. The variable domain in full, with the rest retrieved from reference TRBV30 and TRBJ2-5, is SQTIHQWPATLVQPVGSPLSLECTVEGTSNPNLYWYRQAAGRGLQLLFYSVGIGQISSEVPQNLSASRPQDRQFILSSKKLLLSDSGFYLCAWSAGAKETQYFGPGTRLLVL.

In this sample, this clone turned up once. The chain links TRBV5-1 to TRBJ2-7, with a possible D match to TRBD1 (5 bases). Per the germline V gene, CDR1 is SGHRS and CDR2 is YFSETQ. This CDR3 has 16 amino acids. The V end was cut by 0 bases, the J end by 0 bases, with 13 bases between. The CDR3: CASSLAPGIPSYEQYF. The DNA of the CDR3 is TGCGCCAGCAGCTTGGCTCCAGGGATCCCCTCCTACGAGCAGTACTTC.

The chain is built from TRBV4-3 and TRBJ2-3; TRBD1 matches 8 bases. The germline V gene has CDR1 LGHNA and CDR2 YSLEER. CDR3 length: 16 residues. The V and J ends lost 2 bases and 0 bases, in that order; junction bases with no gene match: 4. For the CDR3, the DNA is TGCGCCAGCAGCCAACAAGGGACAGGTAGCACAGATACGCAGTATTTT. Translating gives CASSQQGTGSTDTQYF.